What follows describes a single TCR beta chain. This clone has only a few counts. This receptor's antigen is unknown. The input lacks base qualities; no much larger clone sits a single base away. Using the deep immunoSEQ assay, TCR CDR3 regions were amplified from genomic DNA by multiplex PCR. For each cell subset, the extracted genomic DNA was distributed evenly across all wells of several immunoSEQ 96-well plates, and each plate served as one replicate. For sorted subsets, roughly 0.2 ug genomic DNA, equal to some 30,000 T cell genomes, was loaded into each replicate PCR. The purified libraries were quantified using a Qubit 3.0 fluorometer, sized with a Bioanalyzer 2100, and then quantified again using the KAPA Library Quantification kit. Each immunoSEQ 96-well plate was sequenced on its own single-read 150-cycle Illumina NextSeq 550 flow cell. For the original study's pipeline: Because the immunoSEQ output included only junctional sequences and no quality scores, the filtering could not be the same as the filtering used for full-length reads. Sequences were annotated with PyIR, a Python wrapper for IgBLAST v1.9, and V/J genes and CDR3 were assigned using IMGT germline references. Any read was removed if the V/J assignment was weak (E-value above 1e-6), the CDR3 was missing, or the read contained stop codons, out-of-frame junctions, or ambiguous translated residues. V3J clonotypes were defined as sequences sharing the same inferred V gene, J gene, and CDR3 amino acid sequence. The percentage overlap between two repertoires was calculated by dividing the number of shared unique clonotypes by the size of the smaller repertoire. Richness of each repertoire was evaluated using RTK rarefaction, the Chao1 estimator, and Recon v2.1 estimates of unobserved clonotypes. Generation probabilities for all TCRbeta clonotypes obtained by the gDNA method from a handful of donors were computed using OLGA. TCRdb took over this immuneACCESS table, retaining in-frame rearrangements with V and J assigned. Such tables are incomplete; in checked studies, under half of the missing clones stem from an unresolved V gene, and the remainder is unexplained. The DNA was the basis for D and trimming; V, J and clone size are from that table. Recorded for this sample are around 700,000 clones; around 73% of them occurred a single time. Clones ranked in the top ten supply around 1.7% of the sample.

The sample comes from a study of shared clonotypes between healthy human individuals (dated by TCRdb to 2019 to 2021). About the full investigation: A few men and two women, aged 18 to 49 years, made up the cohort. For each donor, CD4 naive and CD4 memory were each given three plates, CD8 naive was given two plates, and CD8 memory was given one plate. Per donor, leukapheresis produced somewhere between about 0.85 and 10 billion PBMCs. Libraries were prepared and TCR repertoires were sequenced by different laboratories using diverse techniques, in order to increase sequencing depth and limit assay-specific biases. To estimate repertoire size and how much clonotype sharing occurs between individuals, the study deeply sequenced the blood TCR repertoires of several healthy adults.

The donors were healthy, HIV-negative adults with no recently reported acute infections or vaccinations. Every donor was a Caucasian adult residing in Nashville, Tennessee, USA. CD4+ T cells were enriched by magnetic negative selection, after which naive cells were positively selected on CD45RA and the negative fraction was taken as the memory subset. Blood was collected by leukapheresis, and PBMCs were isolated by Ficoll-Histopaque density gradient centrifugation and then cryopreserved in liquid nitrogen vapor phase. Purity and quantity of every magnetically sorted T cell population were checked by analytical flow cytometry. Genomic DNA was isolated from every sorted fraction and measured by UV absorbance on a Nanodrop 2000c. Beyond this particular receptor, the publication reports: Approximately 5% of naive CD4, roughly 3.5% of naive CD8, roughly 2.4% of memory CD4, and 0.4% of memory CD8 clonotypes were shared across several donors. Incomplete sequencing was indicated by rarefaction of sorted-subset datasets, despite the large sequencing depth. Higher generation probabilities were observed for clonotypes shared by all four sorted-subset donors than for non-shared clonotypes. Sampling was limited to blood, and TCR repertoires in tissue likely differ from TCR repertoires in blood. Larger estimated clonotype richness was generally found for naive subsets than for memory subsets. Based on pairwise subsampling, the degree of clonotype sharing among donors was expected to be affected by sequencing depth. Because the study included a small number of donors, the genetic and exposure-history diversity represented was limited.

Source material: memory CD4+ T cells sorted from blood. This specimen's cell subset or site label, interpreted: CD45RA-negative fraction. The source of this sequence is a woman aged 30 to 39 in good health.

The CDR3 reads as follows: CSAGHTNTEAFF. The DNA sequence is as follows: TGCAGCGCCGGACATACGAACACTGAAGCTTTCTTT. The sequence joins TRBV29-1 to TRBJ1-1; the best D guess is TRBD1, with 5 bases matching. According to the germline V gene, CDR1 reads SQVTM and CDR2 reads ANQGSEA. Counted from cysteine to phenylalanine, this CDR3 has 12 amino acids. The CDR3 DNA has 36 bases and is translated from base 1. V is shortened by 7 bases, J by 1 base, and the region joining them spans 10 bases.